The T cell receptor beta chain described here comes from a study of shared clonotypes between healthy human individuals. Some clones are missing from TCRdb's copy, which holds only in-frame ones; the method was immunoSEQ multiplex PCR. The top ten hold about 0.4% of the sample, which has some 1,600,000 clones, about 98% seen once. Germline V gene data show CDR1 as MNHEY and CDR2 as SMNVEV (reference sequence). This CDR3 has 13 amino acids. Trimming took off 11 bases at V and 2 bases at J, with 16 bases between the two ends. The sequence came from a man aged 30 to 39 in good health. The material sequenced was naive CD4+ T cells sorted from blood. Subset: CD45RA+ positively selected. V gene TRBV27 combines with J gene TRBJ2-7; D possibly corresponds to TRBD2 (5 bases). CDR3 sequence: CAVTDWATYEQYF. The CDR3, as DNA: TGTGCCGTAACGGACTGGGCAACCTACGAGCAGTACTTC.